This T cell receptor beta chain was documented in a study of response to subunit inactivated influenza vaccine. Study results and limitations: With each seasonal influenza vaccination, the authors suggested, few new T cells are recruited.

One entry per CDR3 protein, called by TCRdb with MiXCR from the RT-PCR reads. Counted here are fewer than 700,000 distinct CDR3 sequences, approximately 12% occurring once; the ten biggest clones make up around 13%. The CDR3 has 15 residues. V gave up 1 base and J gave up 0 bases, with 10 bases separating them. Germline-derived CDR1 and CDR2 are DFQATT and SNEGSKA (reference sequence). Note on this clonotype: Its antigen is not known.

Sequenced material: PBMCs from blood, taken roughly 45 days after vaccination. This TCR was recovered from a man aged 50-60 years who received an inactivated influenza vaccine. The rearrangement uses TRBV20-1 and TRBJ2-1; D is possibly TRBD2 (5 bases). The CDR3 sequence is CSARGGISSYNEQFF. The CDR3, as DNA: TGCAGTGCTAGAGGAGGGATTAGCTCCTACAATGAGCAGTTCTTC.